Each of the 23 T cell receptor beta chains below was sequenced from the same sample in a study of response to subunit inactivated influenza vaccine (dated by TCRdb to 2016 to 2018). The method was RT-PCR. The sequencing machine was an Illumina HiSeq 2500. TCRdb reprocessed the public reads (quality trimming at Q25 with fastp, clone calling with MiXCR) and kept in-frame beta chains. Here each entry gathers all rows of one CDR3 protein and keeps the most common genes and DNA. The sample table records 700,000 to 900,000 distinct CDR3 sequences; approximately 22% of these occur just once. The ten top clones hold 10% of the sample. The source was PBMCs from blood, collected 5 days after vaccination. The receptors derive from a man aged 45-65 years who received an inactivated influenza vaccine. Donor details come from another sample of the same person, matched by shared clones.

This clonotype was found a few times. The chain carries TRBV12-3 or TRBV12-4 and TRBJ1-6; D gene unclear. This CDR3 is built from 14 residues. The V gene lost 5 bases and the J gene lost 5 bases, with 10 bases spanning the gap. This CDR3 reads CASSAEGNNSPLHF. In nucleotides, the CDR3 is TGTGCCAGCAGTGCAGAGGGTAATAATTCACCCCTCCACTTT.

The V and J genes are TRBV20-1 and TRBJ1-2; 8 bases line up with TRBD1. This CDR3 has 12 amino acids. Germline CDR1 DFQATT, CDR2 SNEGSKA (reference sequence). The trim removed 7 bases at V and 4 bases at J, leaving 5 bases unmatched. In nucleotides, the CDR3 is TGCAGTGGGACAGGGCAAACCTATGGCTACACCTTC. Protein sequence: CSGTGQTYGYTF.

This clonotype was recorded a few times. V usage is TRBV3-1 and J usage is TRBJ1-4; D not resolved. V lost 3 bases, J lost 8 bases, and 10 bases lay in between. The germline gives CDR1 LGHDT, CDR2 YNNKEL (reference sequence). This CDR3 has 13 residues. For the CDR3, the DNA is TGTGCCAGCAGCCATGGGCTCGGGGAAAAACTGTTTTTT. This gives the protein CASSHGLGEKLFF. The whole variable domain, remainder taken from reference TRBV3-1 and TRBJ1-4, is DTAVSQTPKYLVTQMGNDKSIKCEQNLGHDTMYWYKQDSKKFLKIMFSYNNKELIINETVPNRFSPKSPDKAHLNLHINSLELGDSAVYFCASSHGLGEKLFFGSGTQLSVL.

At least ten counts were recorded for this clonotype. V usage is TRBV12-3 or TRBV12-4 and J usage is TRBJ1-2; D is undetermined. Trimming shortened V by 4 bases and J by 8 bases, and 11 bases separated the two germline ends. This CDR3 contains 12 residues. The CDR3 loop reads CASSSGPRGYTF. The CDR3, as DNA: TGTGCCAGCAGTTCTGGTCCTCGGGGCTACACCTTC.

This clonotype was picked up a small number of times. This chain links TRBV5-1 with TRBJ2-3; 14 positions match TRBD2. The length of the CDR3 is 18 residues. Germline assignment: CDR1 SGHRS and CDR2 YFSETQ. The V gene end was trimmed by 4 bases and the J gene end by 5 bases; junction bases not matched to a gene: 12. The CDR3 region is CASSPTGTSGRWGDTQYF. The CDR3 nucleotides read TGCGCCAGCAGCCCAACAGGGACTAGCGGGAGATGGGGAGATACGCAGTATTTT.

This clonotype has only a few counts. CDR3 sequence reads: CASSVVAGGLYEQYF. In nucleotides, the CDR3 is TGCGCCAGCAGTGTAGTAGCGGGGGGACTTTACGAGCAGTACTTC. This chain joins TRBV10-2 and TRBJ2-7; 10 bases align to TRBD2. V lost 4 bases, J lost 4 bases, and 7 bases stayed unmatched. This CDR3 comprises 15 residues. Germline V gene sequence: CDR1 WSHSY, CDR2 SAAADI.

V is TRBV2 and J is TRBJ2-5, with 8 nucleotides matching TRBD1. CDR3 length: 13 amino acids. The V gene's germline CDR1 is SNHLY and CDR2 FYNNEI. V dropped 10 bases and J dropped 5; count of bases not matched to a gene: 9. CDR3 loop: CATKRQGWETQYF. Here the CDR3 DNA reads TGTGCCACGAAGAGACAGGGGTGGGAGACCCAGTACTTC. The variable domain in full, with the rest retrieved from reference TRBV2 and TRBJ2-5, is EPEVTQTPSHQVTQMGQEVILRCVPISNHLYFYWYRQILGQKVEFLVSFYNNEISEKSEIFDDQFSVERPDGSNFTLKIRSTKLEDSAMYFCATKRQGWETQYFGPGTRLLVL.

The chain has TRBV15 and TRBJ2-5, with D tentatively TRBD2 (5 bases). Germline values: CDR1 LNHNV, CDR2 YYDKDF (reference sequence). Trimming cost V 0 bases and J 9 bases, with 14 bases left between them. The CDR3 contains 14 residues. The CDR3 region is CATSRDTGIGAQYF. DNA of the CDR3: TGTGCCACCAGCAGAGATACGGGGATCGGGGCCCAGTACTTC.

This clonotype was detected only a few times. V usage is TRBV12-3 or TRBV12-4 and J usage is TRBJ2-3, with D unclear. The CDR3 extends over 15 amino acids. V lost 7 bases and J 1 base, leaving 15 bases between the germline ends. As DNA, the CDR3 is TGTGCCAGCACCCTAGGCCCCACGGGCACAGATACGCAGTATTTT. This sequence encodes CASTLGPTGTDTQYF.

The chain employs TRBV4-1 and TRBJ2-7; D tentatively reads TRBD1 or TRBD2 (6 bases each). From germline, CDR1 is MGHRA and CDR2 YSYEKL. V lost 1 base, J lost 5 bases, and 12 bases lay in between. This CDR3 spans 14 amino acids. Written as DNA, the CDR3 is TGCGCCAGCAGCCAAGGTCCAGGGGAGGACGAGCAGTACTTC. Its translation is CASSQGPGEDEQYF.

This chain connects TRBV20-1 to TRBJ2-5; 9 nucleotides align to TRBD1. CDR3 size: 13 residues. The V gene's germline CDR1 is DFQATT and CDR2 SNEGSKA (reference sequence). V shed 6 bases and J 3 bases; nucleotides not matched to a gene: 5. The chain's CDR3 is CSAPDRGKETQYF. CDR3 sequence (DNA): TGCAGTGCCCCCGACAGGGGGAAAGAGACCCAGTACTTC.

This chain joins TRBV6-2 or TRBV6-3 and TRBJ2-5; perhaps TRBD1 as D (7 bases). Germline V gene lookup returns CDR1 MNHEY and CDR2 SVGEGT. V was cut by 7 bases and J by 5 bases, with 14 bases left in between. CDR3 size: 13 residues. This CDR3 is CASTRDSGETQYF. The CDR3 DNA reads as TGTGCCAGCACCAGGGACAGCGGGGAGACCCAGTACTTC.

This clonotype appeared a few times. The chain has TRBV29-1 and TRBJ2-3; no clear D gene. The germline V and J ends were trimmed by 3 bases and 1 base, with 20 bases remaining between them. Germline assignment: CDR1 SQVTM and CDR2 ANQGSEA. The CDR3 has 17 residues. CDR3 amino acids: CSVDALLGYGGTDTQYF. As DNA, the CDR3 is TGCAGCGTTGATGCTCTTTTGGGGTATGGCGGCACAGATACGCAGTATTTT.

There are a few counts of this clonotype. This sequence joins TRBV29-1 and TRBJ2-3; the D is unclear. The V and J ends lost 4 bases and 1 base respectively, with 12 bases between them. CDR3 length equals 14 residues. Germline loops: CDR1 SQVTM, CDR2 ANQGSEA. The CDR3 sequence: CSVGPGWGTDTQYF. CDR3 sequence (DNA): TGCAGCGTTGGCCCAGGTTGGGGCACAGATACGCAGTATTTT.

Concerning this clonotype itself: Being one base from a much bigger clone, this may be a read error. The chain combines TRBV29-1 with TRBJ1-2; D unresolved. The CDR3 contains 13 residues. V was clipped by 3 bases and J by 8 bases, with 16 bases between them. The germline gives CDR1 SQVTM, CDR2 ANQGSEA. CDR3 DNA sequence: TGCAGCGTTGACCAGTGGAGGTTGTCGGGCTACACCTTC. The encoded protein is CSVDQWRLSGYTF.

The rearrangement uses TRBV4-3 and TRBJ2-3, with D unclear. The CDR3 consists of 15 residues. V was pared by 1 base and J by 2 bases, with 10 bases between. From germline, CDR1 is LGHNA and CDR2 YSLEER. Here the CDR3 reads CASSQVGRITDTQYF. The DNA of the CDR3 is TGCGCCAGCAGCCAAGTAGGGCGGATCACAGATACGCAGTATTTT.

This clonotype was picked up a small number of times. V gene TRBV5-1 combines with J gene TRBJ2-7; perhaps TRBD2 as D (5 bases). The CDR3 is 13 residues long. V dropped 6 bases and J dropped 3 bases, with 13 bases sitting between them. Germline V lookup: CDR1 SGHRS, CDR2 YFSETQ. The CDR3 here is CASTRDANYEQYF. The CDR3 DNA reads TGCGCCAGCACCCGGGATGCCAACTACGAGCAGTACTTC.

This rearrangement joins TRBV6-2 or TRBV6-3 to TRBJ2-7, with 8 bases that match TRBD1. The CDR3 spans 13 residues. In germline, CDR1 is MNHEY, CDR2 SVGEGT. V was clipped by 9 bases and J by 2 bases; unmatched bases: 6. In DNA, the CDR3 is TGTGCCAGTAACGACAGGGGAACCTACGAGCAGTACTTC. Translation: CASNDRGTYEQYF.

The sample holds a few counts of this clonotype. V is TRBV7-2 and J is TRBJ2-7; possibly TRBD1 or TRBD2 for D (5 bases each). Per germline, CDR1 SGHTA and CDR2 FQGNSA. Trimming took off 5 bases at V and 0 bases at J, with 11 bases between the two ends. The CDR3 contains 14 residues. The CDR3 spells CASSHRDLSYEQYF. Here the CDR3 DNA reads TGTGCCAGCAGCCACCGGGACCTCTCCTACGAGCAGTACTTC.

Only a few counts were recorded for this clonotype. The V call is TRBV25-1, the J call TRBJ2-1; D not certain. The CDR3 is 12 residues long. The germline gives CDR1 MGHDK, CDR2 SYGVNS. V was trimmed by 2 bases and J by 5 bases, leaving 4 bases between them. As DNA, the CDR3 is TGTGCCAGCAGTGAACCGAACAATGAGCAGTTCTTC. Residues: CASSEPNNEQFF.

The rearrangement links TRBV6-2 or TRBV6-3 to TRBJ2-1; D is possibly TRBD2 (7 bases). The V end lost 7 bases, the J end lost 7 bases, and 20 bases lay between the germline ends. This CDR3 region has 15 residues. Germline V gene sequence: CDR1 MNHEY, CDR2 SVGEGT. This CDR3 is CASNFGGQGKNEQFF. DNA of the CDR3: TGTGCCAGCAACTTCGGGGGGCAGGGGAAGAATGAGCAGTTCTTC.

The J gene is TRBJ2-2, the V gene TRBV7-2; TRBD2 agrees at 12 bases. After removal of 0 bases from V and 4 bases from J, the junction contained 3 bases not matched to a gene. Germline CDR1 reads SGHTA; CDR2 reads FQGNSA. This CDR3 spans 17 amino acids. The CDR3 protein is CASSLAASGGATGELFF. CDR3 nucleotides: TGTGCCAGCAGCTTAGCTGCTAGCGGGGGGGCCACCGGGGAGCTGTTTTTT.

Written as DNA, the CDR3 is TGTGCCAGCAGCCAAGATCGGCTAGACGACAATGAGCAGTTCTTC. Its protein is CASSQDRLDDNEQFF. V usage is TRBV3-1 and J usage is TRBJ2-1; D not resolved. The CDR3 sequence is 15 residues long. Germline CDR1 reads LGHDT; CDR2 reads YNNKEL (reference sequence). V shed 0 bases and J shed 5 bases, with 11 bases lying between them.